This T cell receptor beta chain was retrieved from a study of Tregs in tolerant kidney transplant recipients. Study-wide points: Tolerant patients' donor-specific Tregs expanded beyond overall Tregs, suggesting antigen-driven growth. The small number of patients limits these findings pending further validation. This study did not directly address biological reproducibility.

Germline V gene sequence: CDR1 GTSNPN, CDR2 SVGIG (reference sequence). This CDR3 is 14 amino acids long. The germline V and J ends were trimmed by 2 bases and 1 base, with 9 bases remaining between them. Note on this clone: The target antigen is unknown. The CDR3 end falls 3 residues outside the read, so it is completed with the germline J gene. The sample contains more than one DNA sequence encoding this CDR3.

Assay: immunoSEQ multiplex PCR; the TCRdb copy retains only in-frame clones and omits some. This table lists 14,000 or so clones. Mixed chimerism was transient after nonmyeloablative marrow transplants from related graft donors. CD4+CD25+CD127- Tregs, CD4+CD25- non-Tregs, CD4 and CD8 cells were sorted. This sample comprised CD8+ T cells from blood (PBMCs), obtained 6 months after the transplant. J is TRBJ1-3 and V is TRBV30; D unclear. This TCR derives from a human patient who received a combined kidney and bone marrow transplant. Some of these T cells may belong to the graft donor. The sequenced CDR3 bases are TGTGCCTGGAGTTCCGGGGTTTCTGGAAACACC. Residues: CAWSSGVSGNT. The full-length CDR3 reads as CAWSSGVSGNTIYF.